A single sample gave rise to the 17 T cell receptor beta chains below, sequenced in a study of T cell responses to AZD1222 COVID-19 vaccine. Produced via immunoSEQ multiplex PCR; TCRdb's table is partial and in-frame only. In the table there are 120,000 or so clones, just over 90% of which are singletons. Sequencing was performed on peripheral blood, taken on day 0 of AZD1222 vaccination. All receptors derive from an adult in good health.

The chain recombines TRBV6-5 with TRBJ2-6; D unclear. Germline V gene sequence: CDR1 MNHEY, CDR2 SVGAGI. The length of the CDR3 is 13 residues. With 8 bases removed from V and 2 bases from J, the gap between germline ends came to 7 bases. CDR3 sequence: CASSPPGANVLTF. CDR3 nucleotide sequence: TGTGCCAGCTCCCCGCCTGGGGCCAACGTCCTGACTTTC.

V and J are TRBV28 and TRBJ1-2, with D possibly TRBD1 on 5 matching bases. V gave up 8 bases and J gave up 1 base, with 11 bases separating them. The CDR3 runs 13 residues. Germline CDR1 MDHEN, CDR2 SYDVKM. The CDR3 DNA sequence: TGTGCCAGCGGGACCAGGAGTAACTATGGCTACACCTTC. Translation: CASGTRSNYGYTF.

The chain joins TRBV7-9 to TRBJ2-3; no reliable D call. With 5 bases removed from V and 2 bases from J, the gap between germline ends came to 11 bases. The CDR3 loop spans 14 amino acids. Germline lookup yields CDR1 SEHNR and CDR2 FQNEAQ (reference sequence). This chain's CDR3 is CASSPGYSTDTQYF. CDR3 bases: TGTGCCAGCAGCCCTGGATATTCCACAGATACGCAGTATTTT.

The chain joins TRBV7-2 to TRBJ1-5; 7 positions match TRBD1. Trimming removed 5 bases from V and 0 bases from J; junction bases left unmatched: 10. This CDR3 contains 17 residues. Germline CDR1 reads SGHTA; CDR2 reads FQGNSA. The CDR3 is CASSPRDSKNSNQPQHF. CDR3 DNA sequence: TGTGCCAGCAGCCCCCGGGACAGCAAAAATAGCAATCAGCCCCAGCATTTT.

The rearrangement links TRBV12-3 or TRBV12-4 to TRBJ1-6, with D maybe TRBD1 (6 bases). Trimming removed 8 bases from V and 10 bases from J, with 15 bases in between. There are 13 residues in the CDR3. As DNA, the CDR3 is TGTGCCAGCCGGACCCTAGGGGGATCACCCCTCCACTTT. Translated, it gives CASRTLGGSPLHF.

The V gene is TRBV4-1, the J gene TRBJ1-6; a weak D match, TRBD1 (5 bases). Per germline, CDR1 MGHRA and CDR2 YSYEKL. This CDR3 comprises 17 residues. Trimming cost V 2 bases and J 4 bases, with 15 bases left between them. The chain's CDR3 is CASSQPWGLPYNSPLHF. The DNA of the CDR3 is TGCGCCAGCAGCCAACCATGGGGACTACCATATAATTCACCCCTCCACTTT.

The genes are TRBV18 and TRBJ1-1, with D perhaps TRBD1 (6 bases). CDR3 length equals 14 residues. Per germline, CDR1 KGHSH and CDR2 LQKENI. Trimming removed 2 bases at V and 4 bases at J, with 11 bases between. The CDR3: CASSPGGASTEAFF. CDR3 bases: TGTGCCAGCTCACCAGGGGGCGCGAGCACTGAAGCTTTCTTT.

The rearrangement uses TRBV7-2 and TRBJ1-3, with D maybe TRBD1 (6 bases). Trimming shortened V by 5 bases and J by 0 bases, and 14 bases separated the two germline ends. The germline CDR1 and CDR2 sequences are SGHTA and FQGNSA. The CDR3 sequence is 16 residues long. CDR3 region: CASSPNTGFSGNTIYF. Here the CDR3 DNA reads TGTGCCAGCAGCCCGAATACAGGGTTCTCTGGAAACACCATATATTTT.

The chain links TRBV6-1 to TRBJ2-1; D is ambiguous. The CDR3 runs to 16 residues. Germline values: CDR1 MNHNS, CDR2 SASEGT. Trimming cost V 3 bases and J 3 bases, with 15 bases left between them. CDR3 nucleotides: TGTGCCAGCAGTGACCGGCTCGGGTTAAACTACAATGAGCAGTTCTTC. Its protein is CASSDRLGLNYNEQFF.

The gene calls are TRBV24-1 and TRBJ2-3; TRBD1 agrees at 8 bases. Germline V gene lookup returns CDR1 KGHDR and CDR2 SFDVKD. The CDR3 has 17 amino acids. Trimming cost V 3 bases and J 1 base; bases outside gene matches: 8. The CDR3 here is CATSDPLDRAGTDTQYF. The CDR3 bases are TGTGCCACCAGTGATCCGTTGGACAGGGCCGGCACAGATACGCAGTATTTT.

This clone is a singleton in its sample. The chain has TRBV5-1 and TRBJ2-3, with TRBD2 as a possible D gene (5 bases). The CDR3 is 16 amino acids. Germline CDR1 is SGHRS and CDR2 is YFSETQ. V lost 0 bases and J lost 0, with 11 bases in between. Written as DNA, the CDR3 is TGCGCCAGCAGCTTGGGAGCGGAGGCTAGCACAGATACGCAGTATTTT. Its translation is CASSLGAEASTDTQYF. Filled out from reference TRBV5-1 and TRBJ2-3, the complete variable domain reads KAGVTQTPRYLIKTRGQQVTLSCSPISGHRSVSWYQQTPGQGLQFLFEYFSETQRNKGNFPGRFSGRQFSNSRSEMNVSTLELGDSALYLCASSLGAEASTDTQYFGPGTRLTVL.

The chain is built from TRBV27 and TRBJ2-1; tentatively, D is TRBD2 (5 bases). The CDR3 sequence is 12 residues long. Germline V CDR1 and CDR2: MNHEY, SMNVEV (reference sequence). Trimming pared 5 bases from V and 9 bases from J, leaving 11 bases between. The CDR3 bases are TGTGCCAGCAGTCGAAATGGAGGTGAGCAGTTCTTC. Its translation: CASSRNGGEQFF.

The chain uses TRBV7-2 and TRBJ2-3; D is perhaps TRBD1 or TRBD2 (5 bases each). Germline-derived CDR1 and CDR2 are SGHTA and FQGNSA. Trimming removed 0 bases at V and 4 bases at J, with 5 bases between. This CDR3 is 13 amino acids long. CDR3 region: CASSLAGADTQYF. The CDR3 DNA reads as TGTGCCAGCAGCTTAGCGGGGGCAGATACGCAGTATTTT.

This chain's CDR3 is CAITQLSYEQYF. The CDR3 DNA is TGTGCCATCACCCAATTATCCTACGAGCAGTACTTC. The J gene is TRBJ2-7, the V gene TRBV11-1; D is uncertain. The V gene's germline CDR1 is SGHAT and CDR2 FQDESV (reference sequence). The CDR3 sequence is 12 residues long. The V gene lost 10 bases and the J gene lost 1 base, with 11 bases spanning the gap.

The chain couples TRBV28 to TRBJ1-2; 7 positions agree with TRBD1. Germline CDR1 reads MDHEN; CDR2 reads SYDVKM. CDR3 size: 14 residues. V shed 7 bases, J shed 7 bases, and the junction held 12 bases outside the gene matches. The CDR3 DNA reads TGTGCCAGCACCCTTTATACAGGGGCGGGTGGCTACACCTTC. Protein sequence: CASTLYTGAGGYTF.

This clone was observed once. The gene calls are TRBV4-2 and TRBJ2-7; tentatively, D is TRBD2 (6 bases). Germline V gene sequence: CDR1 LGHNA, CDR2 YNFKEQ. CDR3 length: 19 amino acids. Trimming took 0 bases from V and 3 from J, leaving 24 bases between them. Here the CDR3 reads CASSQDLVGGKSSYYEQYF. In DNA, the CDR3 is TGTGCCAGCAGCCAAGATCTCGTAGGAGGGAAGTCCTCCTACTACGAGCAGTACTTC.

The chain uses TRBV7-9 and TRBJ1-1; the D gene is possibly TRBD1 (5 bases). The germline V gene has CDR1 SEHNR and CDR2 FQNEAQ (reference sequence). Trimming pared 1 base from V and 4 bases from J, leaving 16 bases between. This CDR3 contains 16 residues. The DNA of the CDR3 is TGTGCCAGCAGCTTAGGTTCGGCAGGGTGGGGCACTGAAGCTTTCTTT. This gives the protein CASSLGSAGWGTEAFF.